This T cell receptor (beta chain) was captured by sequencing in a study of blood T cell repertoires in COVID-19. Under the authors' procedure: Scientists estimated how many nucleated cells there were by amplifying reference gene primers. TCRdb keeps only in-frame clones here, not all; method: immunoSEQ multiplex PCR. V and J calls and clone size are given by that table; D and trimming were obtained from the DNA. Seen here are some 350,000 clones, more than 80% observed once, and the top ten hold less than 3.5%. Germline V gene lookup returns CDR1 LGHNA and CDR2 YSLEER. V shed 4 bases and J shed 2 bases, with 8 bases lying between them. The CDR3 extends over 13 amino acids.

This TCR was recovered from a woman aged 25 to 39 with COVID-19, enrolled during active disease. Sequenced input: peripheral blood. The gene calls are TRBV4-3 and TRBJ1-2, with D possibly being TRBD1 (5 bases). CDR3 sequence: CASSRQRNYGYTF. In DNA, the CDR3 is TGCGCCAGCAGCCGACAGCGAAACTATGGCTACACCTTC.